The 15 T cell receptor beta chains reported below all come from one sample, sequenced in a study of cytomegalovirus exposure and HLA in healthy donors. PCR was performed using 60 Vbeta and 13 Jbeta primers. Assay: immunoSEQ multiplex PCR; the TCRdb copy retains only in-frame clones and omits some. The sample holds some 110,000 clones, about four fifths seen once. The sequencing sample was made of PBMCs. The origin of the receptors is a man aged 25 to 40 in good health and CMV-seronegative.

The chain is built from TRBV7-9 and TRBJ2-5, with 7 bases identical to TRBD1. This CDR3 is built from 13 residues. The V and J ends lost 3 bases and 5 bases, in that order; junction bases with no gene match: 3. CDR1 SEHNR and CDR2 FQNEAQ come from the germline V gene (reference sequence). The CDR3 nucleotides read TGTGCCAGCAGCTTCGGACAGGCGGAGACCCAGTACTTC. This gives the protein CASSFGQAETQYF.

The chain has TRBV29-1 and TRBJ2-5; the D is unclear. The CDR3 has 14 amino acids. V lost 6 bases and J 4 bases, leaving 18 bases between the germline ends. In germline, CDR1 is SQVTM, CDR2 ANQGSEA. CDR3 coding DNA: TGCAGCGTGAGTGAGTCAGGCAGACGAGAGACCCAGTACTTC. This gives the protein CSVSESGRRETQYF.

The chain has TRBV11-2 and TRBJ1-2; no definite D call. Germline V gene data show CDR1 as SGHAT and CDR2 as FQNNGV. The V gene lost 5 bases and the J gene lost 0 bases, with 10 bases spanning the gap. The CDR3 consists of 14 residues. CDR3 in DNA: TGTGCCAGCAGCGACATCGACGCTAACTATGGCTACACCTTC. Translation: CASSDIDANYGYTF.

This rearrangement joins TRBV7-2 to TRBJ2-2, with a weak D call TRBD1 (5 bases). Trimming removed 3 bases at V and 0 bases at J, with 8 bases between. The CDR3 is 15 residues long. Germline CDR1 is SGHTA and CDR2 is FQGNSA. The CDR3 region is CASSFRQTNTGELFF. The CDR3 DNA reads as TGTGCCAGCAGCTTTAGACAGACGAACACCGGGGAGCTGTTTTTT.

The CDR3 DNA reads as TGTGCCAGCAGCTTAGATGTTAGCTCCTACGAGCAGTACTTC. Amino acid sequence: CASSLDVSSYEQYF. The J gene is TRBJ2-7, the V gene TRBV13; no clear D gene. Germline assignment: CDR1 PRHDT and CDR2 FYEKMQ (reference sequence). This CDR3 spans 14 amino acids. Trimming cost V 1 base and J 0 bases, with 7 bases left between them.

V gene TRBV6-1 combines with J gene TRBJ1-2, with 9 bases aligning to TRBD1. Germline values: CDR1 MNHNS, CDR2 SASEGT. The CDR3 runs to 13 residues. V dropped 6 bases and J dropped 8; count of bases not matched to a gene: 7. CDR3 DNA: TGTGCCAGCAGAACCGGGACAGGGAGAGGCTACACCTTC. It yields the protein CASRTGTGRGYTF.

The chain links TRBV12-5 to TRBJ2-3; 9 bases map to TRBD2. The germline CDR1 and CDR2 sequences are LGHNT and FRNRAP. V trimming: 0 bases; J trimming: 3 bases; junction bases outside the gene matches: 7. CDR3 length: 17 residues. The DNA for the CDR3 is TGTGCTAGTGGTTTGGTCCTTAGCGGGGGTGATACAGATACGCAGTATTTT. It is translated as CASGLVLSGGDTDTQYF.

The V call is TRBV28, the J call TRBJ2-2; 9 positions agree with TRBD1. The germline V gene has CDR1 MDHEN and CDR2 SYDVKM. The V gene end was trimmed by 3 bases and the J gene end by 8 bases; junction bases not matched to a gene: 4. The CDR3 sequence is 14 residues long. The CDR3 DNA reads as TGTGCCAGCAGTTTTACAGGGGGCGGTGGGGAGCTGTTTTTT. Translation gives CASSFTGGGGELFF.

The chain employs TRBV2 and TRBJ2-2, with 8 bases fitting TRBD1. After removal of 5 bases from V and 1 base from J, the junction contained 3 bases not matched to a gene. CDR3 length: 15 amino acids. Germline-derived CDR1 and CDR2 are SNHLY and FYNNEI. In DNA form, the CDR3 reads TGTGCCAGCAGTTTGGGACAGGTGAACACCGGGGAGCTGTTTTTT. Translation: CASSLGQVNTGELFF.

Here the CDR3 reads CAWRPRGGLWPDTQYF. CDR3 DNA sequence: TGTGCCTGGCGACCGCGGGGGGGCCTTTGGCCAGATACGCAGTATTTT. V and J are TRBV30 and TRBJ2-3, with 9 bases lining up with TRBD2. The CDR3 spans 16 residues. CDR1 is GTSNPN, CDR2 SVGIG, per germline (reference sequence). Trimming removed 5 bases from V and 4 bases from J; junction bases left unmatched: 13.

This clone was picked up a small number of times. The genes are TRBV4-2 and TRBJ1-3; maybe TRBD1 (5 bases). The V end lost 0 bases, the J end lost 2 bases, and 8 bases lay between the germline ends. The CDR3 runs to 15 residues. Germline CDR1 LGHNA, CDR2 YNFKEQ. Written as DNA, the CDR3 is TGTGCCAGCAGCCAAGACAGGGAAACTGGAAACACCATATATTTT. Amino acid sequence: CASSQDRETGNTIYF.

The CDR3 loop reads CASSYSRQRGTQYF. The DNA of the CDR3 is TGTGCCAGCAGTTACTCAAGGCAGCGAGGGACCCAGTACTTC. The chain recombines TRBV6-5 with TRBJ2-5; D unresolved. The CDR3 runs 14 residues. Germline V gives CDR1 MNHEY, CDR2 SVGAGI. Trimming shortened V by 0 bases and J by 7 bases, and 12 bases separated the two germline ends.

The chain uses TRBV5-1 and TRBJ2-2; the D is unclear. The germline gives CDR1 SGHRS, CDR2 YFSETQ. Between the trimmed V and J ends, which lost 3 bases and 2 bases, there was a span of 2 bases. The CDR3 sequence is 12 residues long. In DNA form, the CDR3 reads TGCGCCAGCAGCTCTAACACCGGGGAGCTGTTTTTT. Its protein product is CASSSNTGELFF.

The chain has TRBV28 and TRBJ2-3; TRBD2 aligns across 7 bases. Germline assignment: CDR1 MDHEN and CDR2 SYDVKM. This CDR3 has 14 residues. V lost 5 bases and J lost 7; bases outside the gene matches: 9. The CDR3: CASSPGLEPYTQYF. The CDR3 DNA follows: TGTGCCAGCAGTCCTGGACTAGAGCCCTATACGCAGTATTTT.

This clone was seen only once. The V call is TRBV28, the J call TRBJ1-5; D is perhaps TRBD1 (6 bases). Germline CDR1 is MDHEN and CDR2 is SYDVKM. Trimming took off 3 bases at V and 9 bases at J, with 15 bases between the two ends. This CDR3 comprises 14 residues. CDR3 in DNA: TGTGCCAGCAGTTTCCCACAGGGCCTTAGGCCCCAGCATTTT. Its protein product is CASSFPQGLRPQHF.